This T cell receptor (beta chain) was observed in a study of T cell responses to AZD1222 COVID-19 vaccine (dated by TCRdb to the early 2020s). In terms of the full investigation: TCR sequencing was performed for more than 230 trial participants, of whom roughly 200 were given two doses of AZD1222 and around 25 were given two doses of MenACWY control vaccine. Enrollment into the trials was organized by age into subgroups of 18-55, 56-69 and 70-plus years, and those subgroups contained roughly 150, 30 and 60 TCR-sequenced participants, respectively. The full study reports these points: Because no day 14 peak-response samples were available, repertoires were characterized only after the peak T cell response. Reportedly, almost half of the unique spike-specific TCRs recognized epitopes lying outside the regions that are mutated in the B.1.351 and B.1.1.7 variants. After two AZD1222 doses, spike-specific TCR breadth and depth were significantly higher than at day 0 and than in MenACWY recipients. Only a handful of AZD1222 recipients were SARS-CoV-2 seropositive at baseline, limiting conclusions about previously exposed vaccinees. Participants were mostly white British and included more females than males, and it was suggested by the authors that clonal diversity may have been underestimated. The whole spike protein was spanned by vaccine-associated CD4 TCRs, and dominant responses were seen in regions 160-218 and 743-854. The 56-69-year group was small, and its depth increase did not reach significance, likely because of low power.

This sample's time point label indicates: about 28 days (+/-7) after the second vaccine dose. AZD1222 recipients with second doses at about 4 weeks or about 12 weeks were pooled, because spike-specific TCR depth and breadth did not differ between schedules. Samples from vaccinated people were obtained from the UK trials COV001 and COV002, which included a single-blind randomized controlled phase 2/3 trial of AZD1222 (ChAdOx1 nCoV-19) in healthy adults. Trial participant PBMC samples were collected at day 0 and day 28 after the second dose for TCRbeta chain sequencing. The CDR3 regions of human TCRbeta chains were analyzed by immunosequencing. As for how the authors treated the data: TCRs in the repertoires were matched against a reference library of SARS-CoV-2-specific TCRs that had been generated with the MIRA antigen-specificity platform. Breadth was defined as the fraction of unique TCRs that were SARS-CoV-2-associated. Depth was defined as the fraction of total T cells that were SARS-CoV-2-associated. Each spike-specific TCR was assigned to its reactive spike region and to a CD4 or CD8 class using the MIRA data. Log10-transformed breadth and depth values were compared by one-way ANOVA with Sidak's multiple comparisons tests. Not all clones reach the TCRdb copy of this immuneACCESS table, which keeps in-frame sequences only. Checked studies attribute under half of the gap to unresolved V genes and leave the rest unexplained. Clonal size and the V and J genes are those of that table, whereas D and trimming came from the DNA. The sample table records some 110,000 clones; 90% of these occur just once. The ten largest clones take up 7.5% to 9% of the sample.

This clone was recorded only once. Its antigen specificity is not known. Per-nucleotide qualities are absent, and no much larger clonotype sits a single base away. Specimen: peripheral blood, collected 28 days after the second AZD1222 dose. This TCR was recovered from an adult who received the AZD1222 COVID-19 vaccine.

Here the CDR3 is given as CASSQRTHGEQFF. The DNA sequence follows: TGTGCCAGCAGCCAACGGACCCACGGCGAGCAGTTCTTC. The chain links TRBV5-4 with TRBJ2-1; confidence is insufficient to name the D gene. From the cysteine through the phenylalanine, the CDR3 covers 13 amino acids. CDR3 DNA is the only sequence kept; it has 39 bases, read in frame from the first base. CDR1 is given as SGHNT and CDR2 as YYREEE, both from the germline V gene (reference sequence). A distance of 15 bases separates the germline ends of V and J, which lose 4 bases and 10 bases respectively.